This is a list of T cell receptor beta chains from one sample in a study of CD8 T cells in Susac syndrome. TCRdb passed the immunoSEQ multiplex PCR reads through MiXCR, listing each CDR3 protein once. The repertoire holds about 140,000 distinct CDR3 sequences, with just under 95% as singletons. The source material was CD4+ T cells from PBMCs. These receptors were collected from a human donor with Susac syndrome. Both conserved end residues are part of each CDR3.

j_gene	v_gene	CDR3aa
TRBJ2-3	TRBV20-1	CSAREGAFTDTQYF
TRBJ2-2	TRBV14	CASSFAGVNTGELFF
TRBJ1-1	TRBV29-1	CSVRAGNTEAFF
TRBJ1-2	TRBV28	CASSLGTGLYGYTF
TRBJ1-2	TRBV20-1	CSASPSATGGYTF
TRBJ1-1	TRBV20-1	CSARSRGFSGTEAFF
TRBJ2-3	TRBV20-1	CSARFGASTDTQYF
TRBJ1-4	TRBV23-1	CASSQFDRGSEKLFF
TRBJ1-5	TRBV20-1	CSARDGLRQGNNQPQHF
TRBJ2-2	TRBV24-1	CATNSIVTGELFF
TRBJ2-7	TRBV20-1	CSARDPGGTGSPYEQYF
TRBJ2-7	TRBV6-2/TRBV6-3	CASSPQAGPYEQYF
TRBJ1-2	TRBV5-1	CASSPGSGFGNGYTF
TRBJ1-5	TRBV14	CASSRSGGIGNQPQHF
TRBJ2-1	TRBV29-1	CSARQGQGNEQFF
TRBJ2-5	TRBV12-3/TRBV12-4	CASSFHGGEGTQYF
TRBJ1-1	TRBV4-1	CASSQDIQGPTEAFF
TRBJ2-3	TRBV6-6	CASSYLLADTQYF
TRBJ2-7	TRBV3-1	CASSLGQAAYEQYF
TRBJ1-2	TRBV20-1	CSARDGAGSNYGYTF
TRBJ2-3	TRBV9	CASSVGGFWADTQYF
TRBJ2-7	TRBV5-6	CASSSVAPGEQYF
TRBJ2-2	TRBV7-3	CASSYRDGGELFF
TRBJ1-2	TRBV20-1	CSAQSVEGYGYTF
TRBJ2-1	TRBV27	CASSLSLRNHNEQFF
TRBJ2-5	TRBV7-9	CASSEWRGEETQYF
TRBJ2-7	TRBV20-1	CSARDRSGQPMEQYF
TRBJ2-1	TRBV3-1	CASSQVSTYNEQFF
TRBJ2-1	TRBV6-1	CASRRELREQFF
TRBJ2-1	TRBV7-9	CASSRSYLSDEQFF
TRBJ2-1	TRBV11-1	CASSLGRTGTSGSTRINEQFF
TRBJ1-2	TRBV13	CASSLTGIGYTF
TRBJ1-1	TRBV3-1	CASSRRTGTGKTEAFF
TRBJ2-5	TRBV6-5	CASTSAGTQETQYF
TRBJ2-5	TRBV25-1	CASSEFVLGETQYF
TRBJ1-1	TRBV28	CASSSGTPGIKAFF
TRBJ1-1	TRBV28	CASTSTGGTEAFF
TRBJ1-2	TRBV5-1	CASSLGAEAGYTF
TRBJ1-2	TRBV27	CASSFVRGQGGYTF
TRBJ2-3	TRBV29-1	CSTTGYDTQYF
TRBJ2-6	TRBV5-1	CASSLATSGANVLTF
TRBJ1-2	TRBV4-2	CASSQEPARNYGYTF
TRBJ2-5	TRBV20-1	CSAHISGRAGLLETQYF
TRBJ1-6	TRBV30	CAWSVEHRGHSPLHF
TRBJ2-7	TRBV4-3	CASSLGDSQAPYEQYF
TRBJ2-1	TRBV18	CASSPLTGGPWVNEQFF
TRBJ1-1	TRBV30	CAWRLGQVRVNTEAFF
TRBJ2-1	TRBV2	CASSVMGYNEQFF
TRBJ2-5	TRBV12-3/TRBV12-4	CASSDKGIKETQYF
TRBJ1-2	TRBV2	CASSHPGRGYTF
TRBJ1-2	TRBV2	CASSRDRGRPGYTF
TRBJ1-2	TRBV7-8	CASSFEIYGYTF
TRBJ2-1	TRBV14	CASSPFIAGGNSVQFF